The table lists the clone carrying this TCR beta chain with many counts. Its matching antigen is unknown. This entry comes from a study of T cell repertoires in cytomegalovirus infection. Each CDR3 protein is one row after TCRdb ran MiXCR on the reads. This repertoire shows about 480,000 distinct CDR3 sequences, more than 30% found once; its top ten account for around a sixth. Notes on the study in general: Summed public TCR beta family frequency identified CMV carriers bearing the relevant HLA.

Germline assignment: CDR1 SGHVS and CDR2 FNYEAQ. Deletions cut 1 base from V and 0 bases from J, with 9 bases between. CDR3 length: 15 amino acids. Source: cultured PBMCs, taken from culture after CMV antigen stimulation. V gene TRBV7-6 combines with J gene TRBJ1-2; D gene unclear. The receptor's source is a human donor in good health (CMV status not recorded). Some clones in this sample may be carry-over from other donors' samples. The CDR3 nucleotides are TGTGCCAGCAGCTTAGAGGGTTCAGCTAACTATGGCTACACCTTC. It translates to CASSLEGSANYGYTF.